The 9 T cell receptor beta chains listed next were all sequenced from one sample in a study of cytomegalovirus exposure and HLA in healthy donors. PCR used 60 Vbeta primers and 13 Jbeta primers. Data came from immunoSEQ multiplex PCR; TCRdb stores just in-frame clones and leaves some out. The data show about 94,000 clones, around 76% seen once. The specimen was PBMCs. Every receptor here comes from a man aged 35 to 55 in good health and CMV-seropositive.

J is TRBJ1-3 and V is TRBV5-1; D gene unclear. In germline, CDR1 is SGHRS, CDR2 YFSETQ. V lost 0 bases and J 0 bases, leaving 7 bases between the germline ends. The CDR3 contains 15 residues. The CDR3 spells CASSLAGNSGNTIYF. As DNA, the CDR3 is TGCGCCAGCAGCTTGGCGGGAAACTCTGGAAACACCATATATTTT. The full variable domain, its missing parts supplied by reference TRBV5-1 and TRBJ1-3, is KAGVTQTPRYLIKTRGQQVTLSCSPISGHRSVSWYQQTPGQGLQFLFEYFSETQRNKGNFPGRFSGRQFSNSRSEMNVSTLELGDSALYLCASSLAGNSGNTIYFGEGSWLTVV.

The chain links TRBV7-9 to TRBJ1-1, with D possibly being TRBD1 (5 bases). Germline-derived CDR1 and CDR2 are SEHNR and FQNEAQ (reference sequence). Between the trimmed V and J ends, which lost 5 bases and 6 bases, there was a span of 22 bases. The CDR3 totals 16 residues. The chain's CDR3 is CASSPPSVTGVPEAFF. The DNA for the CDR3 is TGTGCCAGCAGCCCCCCGTCAGTTACAGGAGTCCCTGAAGCTTTCTTT.

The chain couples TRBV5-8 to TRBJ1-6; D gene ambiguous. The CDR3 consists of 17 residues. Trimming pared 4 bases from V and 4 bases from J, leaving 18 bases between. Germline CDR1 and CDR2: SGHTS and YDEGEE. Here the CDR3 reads CASSHARTEKYNSPLHF. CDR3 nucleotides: TGTGCCAGCAGCCACGCAAGAACAGAAAAATATAATTCACCCCTCCACTTT. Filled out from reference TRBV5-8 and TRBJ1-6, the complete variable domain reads EAGVTQSPTHLIKTRGQQATLRCSPISGHTSVYWYQQALGLGLQFLLWYDEGEERNRGNFPPRFSGRQFPNYSSELNVNALELEDSALYLCASSHARTEKYNSPLHFGNGTRLTVT.

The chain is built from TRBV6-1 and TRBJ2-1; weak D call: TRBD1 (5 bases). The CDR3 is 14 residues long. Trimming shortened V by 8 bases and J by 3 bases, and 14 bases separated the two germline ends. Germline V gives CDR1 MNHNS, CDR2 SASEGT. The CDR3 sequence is CASYQGWYYNEQFF. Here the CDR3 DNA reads TGTGCCAGCTATCAGGGTTGGTACTACAATGAGCAGTTCTTC.

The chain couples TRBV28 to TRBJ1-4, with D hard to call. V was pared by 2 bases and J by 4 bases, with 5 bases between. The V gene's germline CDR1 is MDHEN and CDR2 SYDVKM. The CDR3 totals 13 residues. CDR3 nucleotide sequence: TGTGCCAGCAGTTTAGGCCTTAATGAAAAACTGTTTTTT. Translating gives CASSLGLNEKLFF.

CDR3 sequence (DNA): TGTGCCAGCAGCCCAGGGACTAGCGGCTACGAGCAGTACTTC. It yields the protein CASSPGTSGYEQYF. The V and J genes are TRBV7-9 and TRBJ2-7; TRBD2 matches at 11 bases. Germline CDR1 and CDR2: SEHNR and FQNEAQ (reference sequence). The CDR3 runs to 14 residues. The V gene end was trimmed by 5 bases and the J gene end by 3 bases; junction bases not matched to a gene: 3. Together with reference TRBV7-9 and TRBJ2-7, the CDR3 gives the full variable domain: DTGVSQNPRHKITKRGQNVTFRCDPISEHNRLYWYRQTLGQGPEFLTYFQNEAQLEKSRLLSDRFSAERPKGSFSTLEIQRTEQGDSAMYLCASSPGTSGYEQYFGPGTRLTVT.

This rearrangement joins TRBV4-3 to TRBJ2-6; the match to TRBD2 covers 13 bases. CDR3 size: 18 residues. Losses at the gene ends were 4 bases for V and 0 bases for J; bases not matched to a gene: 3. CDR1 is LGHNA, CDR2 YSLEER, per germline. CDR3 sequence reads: CASSPTSGRHSGANVLTF. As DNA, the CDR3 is TGCGCCAGCAGCCCGACTAGCGGGAGGCACTCTGGGGCCAACGTCCTGACTTTC.

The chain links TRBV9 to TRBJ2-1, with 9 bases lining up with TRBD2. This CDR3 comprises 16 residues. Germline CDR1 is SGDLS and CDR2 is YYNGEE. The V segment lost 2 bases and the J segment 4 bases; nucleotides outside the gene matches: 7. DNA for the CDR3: TGTGCCAGCAGCGTCGATTCTAGCGGGAAGTACAATGAGCAGTTCTTC. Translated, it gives CASSVDSSGKYNEQFF.

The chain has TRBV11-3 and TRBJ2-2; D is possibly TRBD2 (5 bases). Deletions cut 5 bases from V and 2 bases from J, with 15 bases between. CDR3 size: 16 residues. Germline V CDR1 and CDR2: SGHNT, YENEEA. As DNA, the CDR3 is TGTGCCAGCAGCAGAATGAGCGGCGCTAACACCGGGGAGCTGTTTTTT. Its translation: CASSRMSGANTGELFF.